A single sample gave rise to the 30 T cell receptor beta chains below, sequenced in a study of CD8+CD57+ T cells in acquired aplastic anemia. TCR beta VDJ and CDR3 profiling used genomic DNA as template. TCRdb used MiXCR to reprocess the reads, holding one entry per CDR3 protein. The sample shows 260,000 or so distinct CDR3 sequences, approximately 82% of them seen only once. The patients chosen for sequencing had shown expansion of CD8+CD57+ cells (detected by flow cytometry). Source material: sorted CD4+, CD8+, or CD8+CD57+ T cells (not recorded which) from PBMCs. Every receptor here comes from a human donor with aplastic anemia.

The CDR3 loop reads CASSLALAGARETQYF. The CDR3 DNA reads as TGTGCCAGCAGCTTAGCACTGGCGGGGGCGAGGGAGACCCAGTACTTC. The chain joins TRBV7-2 to TRBJ2-5; perhaps TRBD2 as D (7 bases). CDR3 length: 16 amino acids. The V gene lost 0 bases and the J gene lost 5 bases, with 16 bases spanning the gap. Germline assignment: CDR1 SGHTA and CDR2 FQGNSA.

In this sample, this clonotype turned up a few times. The junction and the germline gene differ at one end; a read error may be behind it. This rearrangement joins TRBV7-8 to TRBJ1-1, with D hard to call. CDR3 size: 13 residues. CDR1 and CDR2 (germline): SGHVS, FQNEAQ. The DNA of the CDR3 is TGTGCCAGCAGCTTAGAGGGTGGTCCCGATACGCAGTTT. This translates into CASSLEGGPDTQF.

The rearrangement links TRBV2 to TRBJ2-1; D gene unclear. The length of the CDR3 is 12 residues. The V end was cut by 7 bases, the J end by 6 bases, with 10 bases between. The germline V gene encodes CDR1 SNHLY and CDR2 FYNNEI. The CDR3, as DNA: TGTGCCAGCAAGATTGGAGTCAATGAGCAGTTCTTC. Its translation: CASKIGVNEQFF. The full variable domain, with the rest looked up from reference TRBV2 and TRBJ2-1, is EPEVTQTPSHQVTQMGQEVILRCVPISNHLYFYWYRQILGQKVEFLVSFYNNEISEKSEIFDDQFSVERPDGSNFTLKIRSTKLEDSAMYFCASKIGVNEQFFGPGTRLTVL.

The chain is built from TRBV2 and TRBJ2-1, with D possibly being TRBD1 or TRBD2 (5 bases each). This CDR3 region has 13 residues. Trimming left V 1 base short and J 12 bases short, with 13 bases between. Per germline, CDR1 SNHLY and CDR2 FYNNEI. CDR3 residues: CASSEGGMHGQFF. The CDR3 DNA is TGTGCCAGCAGTGAAGGGGGGATGCATGGGCAGTTCTTC.

In nucleotides, the CDR3 is TGCAGTGCCAGTAGGTGCGGACGCACCCAAGAGACCCAGTACTTC. Translated, it gives CSASRCGRTQETQYF. The gene calls are TRBV20-1 and TRBJ2-5; D remains unclear. The CDR3 runs 15 residues. Trimming stripped 6 bases from V and 1 base from J, with 18 bases between. In germline, CDR1 is DFQATT, CDR2 SNEGSKA (reference sequence).

Comment on this clonotype: An end of the junction differs from the germline gene, which may be a read error. This sequence joins TRBV9 and TRBJ2-7, with unresolved D. The length of the CDR3 is 13 residues. Germline CDR1 is SGDLS and CDR2 is YYNGEE. The CDR3 nucleotides are TGTGCCAGCAGCGTATACAGATTAGAAGATACGCAGTTC. It specifies CASSVYRLEDTQF.

The chain links TRBV7-6 to TRBJ2-1, with D possibly TRBD1 on 6 matching bases. Germline lookup yields CDR1 SGHVS and CDR2 FNYEAQ. V was clipped by 7 bases and J by 16 bases, with 29 bases between them. This CDR3 is 15 amino acids long. In DNA, the CDR3 is TGTGCCAGCACCCTAGGCCGGGTCCCCTACAGGGACAACTTCTTC. Its protein product is CASTLGRVPYRDNFF.

The chain recombines TRBV19 with TRBJ2-1; TRBD2 agrees at 7 bases. Losses at the gene ends were 3 bases for V and 4 bases for J; bases not matched to a gene: 3. Germline lookup yields CDR1 LNHDA and CDR2 SQIVND (reference sequence). The CDR3 consists of 14 residues. CDR3 protein: CASSMGGGYNEQFF. The CDR3 DNA reads as TGTGCCAGTAGTATGGGGGGGGGGTACAATGAGCAGTTCTTC.

The genes are TRBV7-2 and TRBJ1-2; unclear D gene. Germline CDR1 is SGHTA and CDR2 is FQGNSA. Trimming removed 1 base from V and 8 bases from J, with 8 bases in between. The CDR3 extends over 12 amino acids. The CDR3 sequence: CASSLVLVGYTF. In nucleotides, the CDR3 is TGTGCCAGCAGCTTAGTCTTGGTCGGCTACACCTTC.

About this clonotype itself: One end of the junction fails to match germline, which may point to a read error. The rearrangement joins TRBV24-1 to TRBJ2-2, with D possibly called TRBD1 or TRBD2 (5 bases each). The CDR3 covers 15 residues. Germline V lookup: CDR1 KGHDR, CDR2 SFDVKD. Written as DNA, the CDR3 is TGTGCCACCAGTGCCACGCGGGTCCAAAGGGGTGCGCTGTATTTT. It specifies CATSATRVQRGALYF.

J is TRBJ2-1 and V is TRBV7-9; TRBD2 is a possible D gene (5 bases). CDR3 length equals 16 residues. The V and J ends lost 5 bases and 8 bases respectively, with 22 bases between them. CDR1 is SEHNR, CDR2 FQNEAQ, per germline (reference sequence). CDR3 loop: CASSQQGGSGQDEQFF. DNA for the CDR3: TGTGCCAGCAGCCAGCAAGGAGGAAGCGGTCAGGATGAGCAGTTCTTC.

As regards this clonotype: A read error is likely, as this CDR3 ends without the conserved phenylalanine or tryptophan. It is unclear where the CDR3 begins or ends on the DNA, so no DNA is shown, and the CDR3 is as TCRdb lists it. This chain uses TRBV2 with TRBJ2-5; TRBD1 is taken as the D call from the table, unchecked against the DNA. Including both end residues, the CDR3 is 15 amino acids long. CDR1 and CDR2 from the germline V gene are SNHLY and FYNNEI. CDR3 sequence: CASGDGGAGTQYFGP.

This sequence joins TRBV5-4 and TRBJ2-5; D ambiguous. This CDR3 is 14 amino acids long. The germline V and J ends were trimmed by 4 bases and 5 bases, with 15 bases remaining between them. CDR1 and CDR2 from the germline V gene are SGHNT and YYREEE (reference sequence). CDR3 loop: CASSQATRGETQYF. The CDR3 DNA follows: TGTGCCAGCAGCCAAGCGACCCGTGGGGAGACCCAGTACTTC.

Points on this clonotype: The junction does not match germline at one end; this may be a read error. The chain employs TRBV9 and TRBJ2-7; D is unclear. CDR3 length equals 13 residues. Germline CDR1 reads SGDLS; CDR2 reads YYNGEE. CDR3 residues: CATSPKPHYEQYF. In DNA, the CDR3 is TGTGCCACCAGCCCCAAACCACACTACGAGCAGTACTTC. The whole variable domain, remainder taken from reference TRBV9 and TRBJ2-7, is DSGVTQTPKHLITATGQRVTLRCSPRSGDLSVYWYQQSLDQGLQFLIQYYNGEERAKGNILERFSAQQFPDLHSELNLSSLELGDSALYFCATSPKPHYEQYFGPGTRLTVT.

Turning to this clonotype: A read error is likely, as this CDR3 ends without the conserved phenylalanine or tryptophan. Because the CDR3's place on the DNA is in doubt, the DNA is left out and the CDR3 is given as listed by TCRdb. This chain links TRBV2 with TRBJ2-1; TRBD2 reflects the table's D call only, with no check against the DNA. Germline CDR1 SNHLY, CDR2 FYNNEI. The CDR3 extends over 16 residues, inclusive of both ends. CDR3 region: CASGEGGTNAQYDDLG.

This clonotype is a singleton in its sample. The chain recombines TRBV5-6 with TRBJ2-7, with TRBD1 matching 7 bases. The CDR3 extends over 18 amino acids. Germline-derived CDR1 and CDR2 are SGHDT and YYEEEE. V lost 4 bases to trimming and J lost 1 base; unmatched junction nucleotides: 17. CDR3 DNA: TGTGCCAGCAGCCTCCTGACTGACGGGACAGCCCTTTCCTACGAGCAGTACGTC. Protein product: CASSLLTDGTALSYEQYV.

The J gene is TRBJ2-7, the V gene TRBV12-3 or TRBV12-4; maybe TRBD2 (6 bases). CDR3 length: 14 amino acids. Trimming shortened V by 4 bases and J by 3 bases, and 13 bases separated the two germline ends. Here the CDR3 reads CASSSGVYGYEQYF. The CDR3 nucleotides read TGTGCCAGCAGTTCGGGGGTCTATGGCTACGAGCAGTACTTC.

The chain links TRBV11-3 to TRBJ2-1, with 8 bases aligning to TRBD2. CDR1 is SGHNT and CDR2 is YENEEA in the germline V gene. The J segment lost 2 bases and the V segment lost 4 bases, leaving 4 bases of the junction unmatched. The CDR3 runs 15 residues. The CDR3 spells CASSWGSGAYNEQFF. The DNA of the CDR3 is TGTGCCAGCAGCTGGGGTAGCGGGGCCTACAATGAGCAGTTCTTC.

V usage is TRBV7-3 and J usage is TRBJ2-4; D possibly corresponds to TRBD2 (6 bases). This CDR3 has 12 amino acids. The V and J ends lost 8 bases and 14 bases respectively, with 19 bases between them. Germline-derived CDR1 and CDR2 are SGHTA and FQGTGA. CDR3 nucleotides: TGTGCCAGCGGAGGGGCTGGGAACATCGAGTACTTC. Translating it yields CASGGAGNIEYF.

In regard to this clonotype: The CDR3 does not end in the conserved phenylalanine or tryptophan, so this is likely a read error. The DNA is left out, because the CDR3 cannot be placed on it with certainty; the CDR3 is given as TCRdb lists it. V usage is TRBV7-3 and J usage is TRBJ2-3; TRBD1, the table's D call, lacks a check against the DNA. Germline CDR1 and CDR2: SGHTA and FQGTGA. The CDR3 is 13 amino acids in total, end residues counted. The CDR3 is CASSDGATDTQYL.

To note about this clonotype: The CDR3 end shows no conserved phenylalanine or tryptophan, and so a read error is likely. The limits of the CDR3 on the DNA are not certain, so only TCRdb's listed CDR3 is given. The CDR3 loop reads CASSLEGWGDTY. The rearrangement uses TRBV9 and TRBJ1-2; the table assigns TRBD1, which was not confirmed against the DNA. With termini counted, the CDR3 has 12 amino acids. CDR1 and CDR2 from the germline V gene are SGDLS and YYNGEE.

On this clonotype itself: Relative to the germline gene, one junction end is altered; a read error may explain this. The CDR3 nucleotides are TGTGCCACCAGCGGCGGGACCGCAGCCTATGAGCAGTACTTC. This sequence encodes CATSGGTAAYEQYF. The chain carries TRBV9 and TRBJ2-7; D possibly corresponds to TRBD2 (6 bases). The CDR3 is 14 residues long. Per the germline V gene, CDR1 is SGDLS and CDR2 is YYNGEE.

On this clonotype itself: An end of the junction differs from the germline gene, which may be a read error. The chain is built from TRBV24-1 and TRBJ2-7, with D possibly matching TRBD1 (6 bases). The CDR3 sequence is 14 residues long. Germline values: CDR1 KGHDR, CDR2 SFDVKD. CDR3 sequence (DNA): TGTGCCACCAGTGACATGGACAGAAGCTACGAGGAGTACTTC. It codes for CATSDMDRSYEEYF.

In the case of this clonotype: At one boundary the junction diverges from the germline segment, which might be a read error. The genes are TRBV2 and TRBJ2-3, with D perhaps TRBD1 or TRBD2 (6 bases each). Per germline, CDR1 SNHLY and CDR2 FYNNEI. This CDR3 has 13 residues. Here the CDR3 DNA reads TGTGCCAGCGGGGACGGGGGCACAGATCCGCATTTTTTT. Its protein product is CASGDGGTDPHFF. Variable domain in full (rest from reference TRBV2 and TRBJ2-3): EPEVTQTPSHQVTQMGQEVILRCVPISNHLYFYWYRQILGQKVEFLVSFYNNEISEKSEIFDDQFSVERPDGSNFTLKIRSTKLEDSAMYFCASGDGGTDPHFFGPGTRLTVL.

As for this clonotype: The junction departs from the called germline gene at one end, perhaps through a read error. This rearrangement joins TRBV20-1 to TRBJ2-2; TRBD1 is a possible D gene (6 bases). In germline, CDR1 is DFQATT, CDR2 SNEGSKA (reference sequence). The CDR3 sequence is 14 residues long. CDR3 region: CSARDRDKAGELFF. CDR3 DNA: TGCAGTGCTAGAGACAGAGACAAGGCAGGGGAGTTGTTTTTT.

The J gene is TRBJ2-5, the V gene TRBV2; a weak D match, TRBD2 (6 bases). The CDR3 extends over 16 amino acids. V shed 8 bases and J shed 2 bases, with 21 bases lying between them. Germline CDR1 reads SNHLY; CDR2 reads FYNNEI. The DNA for the CDR3 is TGTGCCAGCGGGCCCGCCGGGACTGGCGGACAAGAGACCCAGTACTTC. It specifies CASGPAGTGGQETQYF.

V is TRBV7-8 and J is TRBJ2-1; D may be TRBD1 (5 bases). The V and J ends lost 0 bases and 13 bases respectively, with 22 bases between them. There are 16 residues in the CDR3. Germline V gene lookup returns CDR1 SGHVS and CDR2 FQNEAQ. The CDR3 region has the DNA TGTGCCAGCAGCTTAGCGGAAGGTGCGGACACGCAGTATCAGTTCTTC. Protein product: CASSLAEGADTQYQFF.

This clonotype was detected only once. The chain links TRBV9 to TRBJ2-3; no reliable D call. The germline CDR1 and CDR2 sequences are SGDLS and YYNGEE. Between the trimmed V and J ends, which lost 0 bases and 11 bases, there was a span of 16 bases. The CDR3 length is 14 residues. CDR3 sequence: CASSVDQNSYKQYF. CDR3 nucleotide sequence: TGTGCCAGCAGCGTAGACCAAAACTCCTACAAGCAGTATTTT.

There are a few counts of this clonotype. The conserved final phenylalanine or tryptophan is absent from the CDR3, which likely points to a read error. No DNA is shown, since the ends of the CDR3 on it are uncertain; the CDR3 is the one TCRdb lists. The V and J genes are TRBV7-4 and TRBJ2-3. Inclusive of both ends, the CDR3 amounts to 13 amino acids. Germline V gene sequence: CDR1 SGHVT, CDR2 SQSDAQ. The CDR3 protein is CASSVLVTSSTSG.

This clonotype was found once. V is TRBV7-2 and J is TRBJ2-2, with D possibly being TRBD2 (6 bases). This CDR3 has 15 amino acids. V was cut by 0 bases and J by 17 bases, with 22 bases left in between. Germline V gene data show CDR1 as SGHTA and CDR2 as FQGNSA. CDR3 nucleotide sequence: TGTGCCAGCAGCTTAGCGGGAGGTCCCGCTAGGCAGCATTTTTTT. Protein sequence: CASSLAGGPARQHFF. Full variable domain (missing parts from reference TRBV7-2 and TRBJ2-2): GAGVSQSPSNKVTEKGKDVELRCDPISGHTALYWYRQSLGQGLEFLIYFQGNSAPDKSGLPSDRFSAERTGGSVSTLTIQRTQQEDSAVYLCASSLAGGPARQHFFGEGSRLTVL.